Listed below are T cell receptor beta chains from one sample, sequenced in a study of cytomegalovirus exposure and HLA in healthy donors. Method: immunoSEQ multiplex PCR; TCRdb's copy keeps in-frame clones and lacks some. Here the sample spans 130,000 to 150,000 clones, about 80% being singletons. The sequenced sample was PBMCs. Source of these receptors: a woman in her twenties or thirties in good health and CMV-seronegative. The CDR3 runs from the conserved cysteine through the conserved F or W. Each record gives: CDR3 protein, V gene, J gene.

CDR3aa: CASSTQGDAYEQYF; v_gene: TRBV5-1; j_gene: TRBJ2-7
CDR3aa: CASSTLAGGPSEQFF; v_gene: TRBV19; j_gene: TRBJ2-1
CDR3aa: CASRRQGVGEQFF; v_gene: TRBV27; j_gene: TRBJ2-1
CDR3aa: CASSSTGGPNTIYF; v_gene: TRBV11-2; j_gene: TRBJ1-3
CDR3aa: CASSLVGAGGTYEQYF; v_gene: TRBV5-6; j_gene: TRBJ2-7
CDR3aa: CASSLADTEAFF; v_gene: TRBV2; j_gene: TRBJ1-1
CDR3aa: CASWEKGVNQPQHF; v_gene: TRBV2; j_gene: TRBJ1-5
CDR3aa: CASSLGGPKLYEQYF; v_gene: TRBV7-2; j_gene: TRBJ2-7
CDR3aa: CASSLWMDRDNEQFF; v_gene: TRBV7-9; j_gene: TRBJ2-1
CDR3aa: CAWAQGANEKLFF; v_gene: TRBV30; j_gene: TRBJ1-4
CDR3aa: CASSLAGGRQETQYF; v_gene: TRBV7-2; j_gene: TRBJ2-5
CDR3aa: CASSPKDREGGYTF; v_gene: TRBV7-6; j_gene: TRBJ1-2
CDR3aa: CASSAAVGDTYNEQFF; v_gene: TRBV27; j_gene: TRBJ2-1
CDR3aa: CASSLGRGYGYTF; v_gene: TRBV11-3; j_gene: TRBJ1-2
CDR3aa: CASSLGTGQNSPLHF; v_gene: TRBV7-2; j_gene: TRBJ1-6
CDR3aa: CASSPERRSTDTQYF; v_gene: TRBV5-1; j_gene: TRBJ2-3
CDR3aa: CASSPAGPYNEQFF; v_gene: TRBV9; j_gene: TRBJ2-1
CDR3aa: CASSQTSGGGSDTQYF; v_gene: TRBV4-2; j_gene: TRBJ2-3
CDR3aa: CASSLTGDAGANVLTF; v_gene: TRBV7-6; j_gene: TRBJ2-6